Listed below are T cell receptor beta chains from one sample, sequenced in a study of blood T cells in healthy people across ages. TCRdb called the 5' RACE reads again in MiXCR, with one record for every CDR3 protein. The sample records 270,000 or so distinct CDR3 sequences, about 25% being singletons. Sequencing was performed on blood. Receptor source: a woman in her 70s in good health. Each CDR3 is given with its conserved first and last residue. D genes are given only for firm matches. Some rows have no size entry. The others give once, few or many, or a class for an expanded clone.

J | V | size | D | CDR3 | DNA
TRBJ2-5 | TRBV12-3/TRBV12-4 | . | . | CASRGLETQYF | TGTGCCAGCAGGGGACTAGAGACCCAGTACTTC
TRBJ2-7 | TRBV5-1 | . | TRBD1 | CASSSTGVPIEQYF | TGCGCCAGCAGCTCCACAGGGGTTCCCATTGAGCAGTACTTC
TRBJ2-3 | TRBV7-2 | . | TRBD2 | CASRSLRAGGTDTQYF | TGTGCCAGCAGATCCTTGAGAGCGGGGGGCACAGATACGCAGTATTTT
TRBJ2-3 | TRBV4-1 | few | TRBD2 | CASSQADGRARDTQYF | TGCGCCAGCAGCCAAGCAGACGGGAGGGCCAGGGATACGCAGTACTTT
TRBJ2-7 | TRBV11-2 | . | . | CASSLHRAYEQYF | TGTGCCAGCAGCTTACACAGGGCCTACGAGCAGTACTTC
TRBJ1-1 | TRBV7-8 | . | . | CASSRTGQKNTEAFF | TGTGCCAGCAGTCGAACCGGACAGAAGAACACTGAAGCTTTCTTT
TRBJ1-5 | TRBV12-3/TRBV12-4 | . | TRBD1 | CASRPRGGGNQPQHF | TGTGCCAGCAGACCAAGGGGAGGGGGCAATCAGCCTCAGCATTTT
TRBJ2-5 | TRBV6-1 | . | TRBD2 | CASSTLAGVETQYF | TGTGCCAGCAGTACGCTAGCGGGAGTGGAGACCCAGTACTTC
TRBJ1-6 | TRBV6-6 | . | . | CASSSPKSGSVSPLHF | TGTGCCAGCAGTAGCCCAAAGTCAGGGTCGGTTTCACCCCTCCACTTT
TRBJ2-5 | TRBV4-1 | many | . | CASSQREASWGGETQYF | TGCGCCAGCAGCCAACGCGAAGCCTCCTGGGGAGGAGAGACCCAGTACTTC
TRBJ2-1 | TRBV12-3/TRBV12-4 | few | . | CASSYTTSGPLHHNEQFF | TGTGCCAGCAGTTATACTACCTCGGGACCCCTACACCACAATGAGCAGTTCTTC
TRBJ2-7 | TRBV7-2 | . | . | CASTDWYEQYF | TGTGCCAGCACTGACTGGTACGAGCAGTACTTC
TRBJ2-7 | TRBV4-2 | . | . | CASSQDVGVEQYF | TGTGCCAGCAGCCAAGATGTCGGCGTCGAGCAGTACTTC
TRBJ2-1 | TRBV7-3 | few | TRBD2 | CASSRLAGGGGGNEQFF | TGTGCCAGCAGCAGACTAGCGGGAGGAGGAGGGGGCAATGAGCAGTTCTTC
TRBJ2-5 | TRBV28 | few | TRBD2 | CASSPPSGRAWEQYF | TGTGCCAGCAGTCCACCTAGCGGGAGGGCCTGGGAGCAGTACTTC
TRBJ1-3 | TRBV6-5 | . | . | CASSYTRTPGNTIYF | TGTGCCAGCAGTTACACCCGGACTCCTGGAAACACCATATATTTT
TRBJ1-1 | TRBV10-3 | many | . | CAISGRSNRATEAFF | TGTGCCATCAGTGGAAGGTCGAACAGGGCGACTGAAGCTTTCTTT
TRBJ1-1 | TRBV5-1 | few | . | CASAKEISNTEAFF | TGCGCCAGCGCCAAGGAGATATCGAACACTGAAGCTTTCTTT
TRBJ1-2 | TRBV7-2 | . | TRBD1 | CASSFAQGAGYGYTF | TGTGCCAGCAGTTTCGCACAGGGGGCAGGCTATGGCTACACCTTC
TRBJ2-7 | TRBV10-3 | . | TRBD1 | CAINQDRATYEQYF | TGTGCCATCAACCAAGACAGGGCCACCTACGAGCAGTACTTC
TRBJ1-4 | TRBV28 | . | . | CASMRATNEKLFF | TGTGCCAGCATGCGAGCAACTAATGAAAAACTGTTTTTT
TRBJ1-1 | TRBV7-6 | . | . | CASSRSDSANTEAFF | TGTGCCAGCAGCCGAAGTGACAGTGCGAACACTGAAGCTTTCTTT
TRBJ1-2 | TRBV12-3/TRBV12-4 | . | TRBD1 | CASSLADRGGGYTF | TGTGCCAGCAGTTTAGCGGACAGGGGAGGCGGCTACACCTTC
TRBJ2-7 | TRBV7-2 | many | . | CASSTSDGRWGEQYF | TGTGCCAGCAGCACCTCGGATGGACGGTGGGGCGAGCAGTACTTC
TRBJ2-7 | TRBV28 | . | . | CASSLHSRDRYEQCF | TGTGCCAGCAGTTTACATTCCCGGGATCGCTACGAGCAGTGCTTC
TRBJ2-2 | TRBV15 | few | . | CATSRVISRGNGELFF | TGTGCCACCAGCAGAGTTATTTCCCGGGGAAACGGGGAGCTGTTTTTT
TRBJ1-4 | TRBV6-1 | few | . | CASISGRTNEKLFF | TGTGCCAGCATTTCCGGACGGACTAATGAAAAACTGTTTTTT
TRBJ2-3 | TRBV28 | . | . | CASKGSSTDTQYF | TGTGCCAGCAAGGGGTCGAGCACAGATACGCAGTATTTT
TRBJ2-5 | TRBV7-7 | . | TRBD2 | CASSLARSGNPQYF | TGTGCTAGCAGCTTAGCTCGTAGCGGGAATCCCCAGTACTTC
TRBJ2-1 | TRBV20-1 | few | . | CSATPADEQFF | TGCAGTGCTACGCCAGCGGATGAGCAGTTCTTC
TRBJ1-1 | TRBV12-3/TRBV12-4 | . | . | CASSLVVNTEAFF | TGTGCCAGCAGTTTAGTGGTGAACACTGAAGCTTTCTTT
TRBJ2-5 | TRBV14 | . | . | CASSQGGTAGLPRETQYF | TGTGCCAGCAGCCAAGGGGGTACGGCAGGGCTACCCCGTGAGACCCAGTACTTC
TRBJ1-2 | TRBV18 | . | . | CASLGQDYGYTF | TGTGCCAGCTTGGGGCAGGACTATGGCTACACCTTC
TRBJ2-7 | TRBV12-3/TRBV12-4 | . | . | CASSPPSSRYEQYF | TGTGCCAGCAGTCCCCCGAGCAGTCGCTACGAGCAGTACTTC
TRBJ2-1 | TRBV7-3 | . | . | CASSPADNEQFF | TGTGCCAGCAGCCCGGCGGACAATGAGCAGTTCTTC
TRBJ2-7 | TRBV27 | . | . | CASASLGMGTYEQYF | TGTGCCAGCGCTTCTTTAGGGATGGGAACCTACGAGCAGTACTTC
TRBJ1-2 | TRBV5-6 | . | . | CASSWRGRGHYGYTF | TGTGCCAGCAGCTGGCGGGGCAGAGGGCACTATGGCTACACCTTC
TRBJ1-2 | TRBV4-1 | few | . | CASSPPGLNYGYTF | TGCGCCAGCAGCCCACCGGGACTGAATTATGGCTACACCTTC
TRBJ1-1 | TRBV3-1 | few | . | CASRGRGMGTEAFF | TGTGCCAGCAGAGGGCGGGGGATGGGCACTGAAGCTTTCTTT
TRBJ2-6 | TRBV12-3/TRBV12-4 | . | . | CASSFAGGAGADVLTF | TGTGCCAGCAGTTTCGCTGGAGGGGCGGGGGCCGACGTCCTGACTTTC
TRBJ2-1 | TRBV5-1 | . | . | CASSLETGSYNEQFF | TGCGCCAGCAGCTTGGAAACGGGGTCCTACAATGAGCAGTTCTTC
TRBJ1-2 | TRBV12-3/TRBV12-4 | few | . | CASSPTGGRGYTF | TGTGCCAGCAGTCCCACGGGAGGCAGGGGCTACACCTTC
TRBJ2-1 | TRBV3-1 | few | TRBD2 | CASSQGLAEYNEQFF | TGTGCCAGCAGCCAAGGGCTAGCGGAATACAATGAGCAGTTCTTC
TRBJ1-1 | TRBV12-3/TRBV12-4 | once | TRBD1 | CASSRGLVTEAFF | TGTGCCAGCAGCAGGGGGCTTGTCACTGAAGCTTTCTTT
TRBJ1-2 | TRBV20-1 | few | TRBD1 | CSASIYRGSDGYTF | TGCAGTGCTTCGATATACAGGGGTTCGGACGGCTACACCTTC
TRBJ2-5 | TRBV29-1 | . | TRBD2 | CSVPPYYERDLGQETQYF | TGCAGCGTTCCCCCTTACTATGAGCGGGATTTGGGGCAAGAGACCCAGTACTTC
TRBJ1-1 | TRBV12-3/TRBV12-4 | few | . | CASKTNANTEAFF | TGTGCCAGCAAGACAAACGCGAACACTGAAGCTTTCTTT
TRBJ2-5 | TRBV28 | . | . | CASSGAGSQFLAQYF | TGTGCCAGCAGTGGAGCAGGGTCCCAATTTTTGGCCCAGTACTTC
TRBJ2-1 | TRBV2 | . | TRBD2 | CASSEYYEGGIYNEQFF | TGTGCCAGCAGTGAATATTATGAGGGAGGGATTTACAATGAGCAGTTCTTC
TRBJ2-7 | TRBV6-1 | . | . | CASRNRPGAVSYEQYF | TGTGCCAGCAGAAACCGTCCCGGGGCAGTCTCCTACGAGCAGTACTTC
TRBJ2-5 | TRBV20-1 | . | TRBD2 | CSASPLAGGETQYF | TGCAGTGCTAGCCCTCTAGCGGGAGGAGAGACCCAGTACTTC
TRBJ2-7 | TRBV27 | . | TRBD1 | CASSLTGTGAGEQYF | TGTGCCAGCAGTTTAACCGGGACAGGGGCGGGTGAGCAGTACTTC
TRBJ2-2 | TRBV12-3/TRBV12-4 | . | . | CASSLARAGELFF | TGTGCCAGCAGTCTCGCCAGGGCCGGGGAGCTGTTTTTT
TRBJ2-4 | TRBV20-1 | few | TRBD2 | CSARGASGREVPNIQYF | TGCAGTGCTAGAGGCGCTTCGGGGCGGGAGGTCCCAAACATTCAGTACTTC
TRBJ2-5 | TRBV11-1 | few | . | CASSLRQGRKTQYF | TGTGCCAGCAGCTTACGGCAGGGTAGAAAGACCCAGTACTTC
TRBJ2-3 | TRBV7-2 | few | . | CASSPMGVDTQYF | TGTGCCAGCAGCCCTATGGGGGTAGATACGCAGTATTTT
TRBJ2-7 | TRBV13 | . | . | CASSLAANYYEQYF | TGTGCCAGCAGCTTAGCGGCTAACTACTACGAGCAGTACTTC
TRBJ2-7 | TRBV9 | many | . | CASSAGPPTTRIYYEQYF | TGTGCCAGCAGCGCCGGGCCACCGACTACTAGAATCTACTACGAGCAGTACTTC